What follows is one T cell receptor beta chain and its context. What antigen it recognizes has not been identified. Nothing much larger sits one base from this clone, and base qualities are not available. This specimen belongs to a study of cytomegalovirus exposure and HLA in healthy donors (dated by TCRdb to 2016 to 2017). Background on the whole study: According to an earlier analysis of 587 of the donors, 200 million or so T cells yielded 120 million or so unique TCR beta sequences and more than 250 Gb of sequence data. Approximately 330 gigabases of sequencing data and 70 million to 100 million unique TCR sequences made up an early release that covered nearly 650 HLA-typed donors. Among the roughly 410 genotyped donors, approximately 77% belonged to the genetic ancestry cluster associated with self-reported Caucasian donors. The study aimed to test whether cataloging public T cell receptors could reveal signatures of past pathogen exposure. The study profiled the T cell repertoires of about 640 subjects by immunosequencing and related them to cytomegalovirus serostatus. Besides the first cohort of hundreds of subjects, a separate validation cohort made up of some 110 different subjects was used. High-throughput TCR immunosequencing, statistical association of individual TCRs with disease status, and machine learning were combined to predict cytomegalovirus infection status. A later analysis re-examined previously published TCR beta repertoires from roughly 650 donors and added high-resolution HLA genotyping to investigate patterns of TCR occurrence. The later analysis used no new phenotypic data to find candidate immune exposures, relying instead on TCR beta sequences and their occurrence across donors. In an earlier analysis of roughly 580 of the donors, high-throughput TCR beta sequencing was used to judge whether each TCR beta V gene segment behaved as functional or pseudogenic. Donor age, sex, ethnicity and CMV serostatus were collected together with the repertoire data. A later genetic analysis used genome-wide SNP genotypes for about three fifths of the 666 donors, treating that subset as a discovery cohort. All discovery cohort repertoires had been generated on a single sequencing platform. HLA typing included class I and class II loci at four-digit resolution. The number of donors typed differed by locus, with roughly 620-630 for A, B, C, DRB1 and DQB1, approximately 500 for DQA1, over 600 for DPA1, and some 440 for DPB1. Roughly 5 DR-DQ haplotypes were handled as single units for association and clustering because linkage in the cohort was strong. Across roughly 420 genotyped donors of the cohort, an average of about 240,000 unique TCR beta nucleotide sequences per donor were sequenced, and about a sixth of those sequences were non-productive. Overall study results and their limits: Several of the top co-occurrence clusters appeared to be linked to parvovirus B19, influenza, CMV and Epstein-Barr virus, according to a later analysis. Because HLA typing was missing for some donors at each locus, association tests included only the typed subset. Linkage disequilibrium might explain the correlated functional status among segregating V segments, but an unknown experimental factor could not be ruled out. In a later analysis, TCR association rates were found to vary across HLA loci, with the most associated TCRs seen for DRB1 alleles and the fewest for HLA-C alleles. According to a later genetic analysis, donors in an Asian-associated ancestry cluster had fewer N-insertions in productive TCRs than the approximately 630-donor mean. A further reported finding was that TCR beta sequences accurately predicted the HLA-A and HLA-B alleles for most subjects in the first cohort. The cohort was sequenced for TCR beta chains only, and without alpha or paired-chain data the features that could be detected were limited. Specific HLA alleles were associated with 15,000 to 20,000 TCR beta sequences at a false discovery rate of 0.05 in a later analysis. Across donors, most TCR sequences were observed very rarely, whereas some public TCRs were present in many individuals. A cluster of highly shared sequence variants was judged likely to be a technical artifact of the sequencing pipeline. Sequencing depth was assumed to be roughly uniform across donors in the presence/absence analyses, though that assumption may not hold. In a later analysis, HLA-associated TCR beta chains showed more clonal expansion and lower generation probabilities than non-associated chains that were equally common. Because counts were too low, some 17 rarely observed V segments, including chromosome 9 orphons, were left out of the earlier analysis of approximately 500 of the donors. The authors suggested that the approach could potentially be extended to other disease states and immunological phenotypes. An earlier analysis of approximately 500 of the donors showed that most TCR beta V segments appeared in productive rearrangements either about 90% or about 30% of the time, which broadly matched IMGT annotations. Cytomegalovirus status was reported to be diagnosed by the classifier with high specificity and sensitivity in both the original and validation cohorts. The study listed 164 TCR beta chains as associated with cytomegalovirus. In vitro tests confirmed that a few of the cytomegalovirus-associated TCR beta chains recognize cytomegalovirus antigens. Strong co-occurrence of HLA alleles, especially DR and DQ, made assigning TCR associations to individual alleles difficult. In a later genetic analysis, a missense DCLRE1C variant was associated with V-gene and J-gene trimming of TCR beta chains, and the association was replicated in an independent cohort. For the cohort, immune exposure information was limited to CMV serostatus. According to a later analysis, most CMV-associated TCR beta chains appeared to be HLA-restricted, and the HLA associations seemed to be driven largely by CMV exposure.

In total, 666 healthy bone marrow donors made up the cohort. At the time of sampling, all cohort members were nominally healthy, though unrecorded immune exposures were likely present. The donor was CMV seropositive and was included in the group of approximately 300 seropositive cohort members. A peripheral blood sample was provided by each donor, and peripheral blood mononuclear cells were used for TCR beta sequencing. Genomic DNA was extracted from the blood cell samples with the Qiagen DNeasy Blood Extraction Kit. Library preparation was by the immunoSEQ multiplex PCR assay. For the multiplex PCR, a mixture combining 60 forward primers for TCR Vbeta segments and 13 reverse primers for TCR Jbeta segments was used. The CDR3 region of rearranged TCR beta genes was amplified from genomic DNA by a multiplex PCR assay. Amplified TCR beta libraries were sequenced as 87-base-pair reads on the Illumina HiSeq System. In the authors' own workflow: In a later analysis, tens of millions of unique TCR beta chains were counted across the approximately 620 repertoires, and around 10 million of these chains were shared by at least two donors. Raw reads were error-corrected and collapsed into unique sequences by a nearest-neighbor algorithm in which closely related sequences were merged to remove PCR and sequencing errors. CDR3 sequences were aligned to IMGT reference sequences to assign V, D and J gene segments. For a sequence to be retained, a match of at least six nucleotides was required to both a V gene segment and a J gene segment. A rearrangement counted as productive if the CDR3 had no stop codons and remained in frame with V and J, and every other rearrangement counted as non-productive. Following IMGT convention, CDR3 was defined as the stretch from the second conserved V-encoded cysteine up to the conserved J-encoded phenylalanine. Sequences without an unambiguous match to a single V gene segment were excluded from the earlier analysis of 450 to 750 of the donors. An earlier analysis of 587 of the donors classified V segments as functional when productive rearrangements were above 56.7% and as segregating when the standard deviation between donors was above 5%. A statistical classification framework was built to diagnose cytomegalovirus status from the catalog of TCR beta chain sequences. V and J gene assignment, in a later analysis, came from comparing TCR nucleotide sequences with IMGT/GENE-DB human TR gene sequences. In a later analysis, CDR3 sequences and most-parsimonious VDJ recombination scenarios were assigned using the TCRdist pipeline. In a later analysis, each TCR beta chain was defined by its CDR3 amino acid sequence together with its V-gene family, and reads without a unique V-gene family were excluded. A later analysis removed several hundred highly shared, low-generation-probability nucleotide sequences to deal with suspected cross-contamination and a sequencing artifact. In a later analysis, a clonal expansion index for each public chain was calculated from normalized within-repertoire ranks of inferred template counts. In a later analysis, generation probabilities were computed using a VDJ recombination model fitted to out-of-frame rearrangements, and the results were checked against IGoR. A later analysis scored TCR-TCR, TCR-HLA and TCR-CMV co-occurrence with hypergeometric tests, applying a repertoire-size bias correction to TCR pairs. A later analysis estimated false discovery rates by permuting HLA or CMV assignments 20 times. A later analysis grouped co-occurring TCRs with DBSCAN, adding TCRdist sequence similarity when clustering within HLA-allele-positive subsets. Repertoires with fewer than 30,000 or more than 120,000 public chains were left out of co-occurrence clustering, as were several repertoires with anomalous nucleotide sharing. Held by TCRdb, this immuneACCESS table contains in-frame sequences only and omits some clones. Under half of the omission traces to an unresolved V gene where checked; the cause of the rest is unknown. V and J calls and clone size are as listed in that table; D and trimming were resolved from the DNA. The sample table lists about 160,000 clones, roughly 77% of them with a count of one. The ten largest clonotypes hold around 2.2% of the sample.

Sequenced sample: PBMCs. The sequence was obtained from a man aged 50 or older in good health and CMV-seropositive.

The nucleotides are TGTGCCAGTAGGAAACAGGGATCCGGGGAGCTGTTTTTT. Protein translation: CASRKQGSGELFF. This chain joins TRBV19 to TRBJ2-2, with TRBD1 as a weak D call on 6 bases. The junction shows trimming of 6 bases on V and 6 bases on J, plus 11 bases between the germline ends. The CDR3 runs 13 residues from the cysteine to the phenylalanine. Of all the DNA, just the CDR3 is kept, 39 bases in frame from base 1. In the germline V gene (reference sequence), CDR1 corresponds to LNHDA and CDR2 to SQIVND.